The 3 T cell receptor beta chains reported below all come from one sample, sequenced in a study of blood T cell repertoires in COVID-19. Generated by immunoSEQ multiplex PCR, the TCRdb table keeps only in-frame clones and is missing some. This table holds tens of thousands of clones, about 80% found once. Sequencing used peripheral blood. The source is a human donor in a cohort sampled during active COVID-19.

This chain links TRBV7-2 with TRBJ1-4, with TRBD1 matching 8 bases. The J segment lost 3 bases and the V segment lost 5 bases, leaving 5 bases of the junction unmatched. Germline V gives CDR1 SGHTA, CDR2 FQGNSA. The CDR3 totals 15 residues. This chain's CDR3 is CASSRTTGANEKLFF. CDR3 sequence (DNA): TGTGCCAGCAGCAGAACGACAGGGGCTAATGAAAAACTGTTTTTT.

This clone showed up just a few times. The chain has TRBV29-1 and TRBJ2-1; 11 bases map to TRBD2. The CDR3 is 16 residues long. V was clipped by 3 bases and J by 5 bases; unmatched bases: 9. CDR1 is SQVTM and CDR2 is ANQGSEA in the germline V gene. For the CDR3, the DNA is TGCAGCGTTGAGGCCCCTAGCGGGGGGCTACACAATGAGCAGTTCTTC. This gives the protein CSVEAPSGGLHNEQFF.

V gene TRBV5-1 combines with J gene TRBJ2-3; 8 bases are shared with TRBD2. In germline, CDR1 is SGHRS, CDR2 YFSETQ. The CDR3 consists of 18 residues. The V gene end was trimmed by 0 bases and the J gene end by 3 bases; junction bases not matched to a gene: 12. Here the CDR3 reads CASSLARASGRITDTQYF. CDR3 sequence (DNA): TGCGCCAGCAGCTTGGCCCGAGCGAGCGGGAGAATAACAGATACGCAGTATTTT.